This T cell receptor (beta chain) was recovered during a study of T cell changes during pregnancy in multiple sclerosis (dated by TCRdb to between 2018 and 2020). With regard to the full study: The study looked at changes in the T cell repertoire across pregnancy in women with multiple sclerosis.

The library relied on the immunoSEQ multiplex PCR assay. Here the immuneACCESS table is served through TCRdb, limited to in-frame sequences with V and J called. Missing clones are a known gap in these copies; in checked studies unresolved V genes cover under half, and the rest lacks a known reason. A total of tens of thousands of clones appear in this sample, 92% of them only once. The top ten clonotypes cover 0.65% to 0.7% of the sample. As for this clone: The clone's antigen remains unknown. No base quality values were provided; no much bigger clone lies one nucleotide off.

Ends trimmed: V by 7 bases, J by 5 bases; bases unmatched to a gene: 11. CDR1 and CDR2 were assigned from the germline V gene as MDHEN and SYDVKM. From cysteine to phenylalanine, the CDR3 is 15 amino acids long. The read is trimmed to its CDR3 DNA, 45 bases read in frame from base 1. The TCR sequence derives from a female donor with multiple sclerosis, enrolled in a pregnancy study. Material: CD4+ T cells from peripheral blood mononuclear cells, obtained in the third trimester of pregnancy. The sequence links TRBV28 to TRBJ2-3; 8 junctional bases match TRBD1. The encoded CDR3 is CASTEDRGRGDTQYF. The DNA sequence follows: TGTGCCAGCACCGAAGACAGGGGTAGGGGAGATACGCAGTATTTT.